The 16 T cell receptor beta chains below come from one sample, sequenced in a study of T cells in Graves' hyperthyroidism and ophthalmopathy. Amplification of TCR beta CDR3 regions was performed using RNA transcripts as template. The HTBI primer set served for first-round RT-PCR of the TCR CDR3. A single record per CDR3 protein comes from TCRdb applying MiXCR to the multiplex PCR reads. The profile shows some 600,000 distinct CDR3 sequences, roughly 14% of them singletons. Sequencing was carried out using blood. The receptors were gathered from a woman aged 30 to 39 with Graves' hyperthyroidism that later progressed to Graves' ophthalmopathy.

About this clonotype: A much larger clone lies a single base off, so this may be a read error. The V gene is TRBV30, the J gene TRBJ2-1, with 9 bases fitting TRBD2. The ends lost 2 bases at V and 8 bases at J; junction bases unmatched: 13. Per the germline V gene, CDR1 is GTSNPN and CDR2 is SVGIG (reference sequence). The CDR3 runs 16 residues. CDR3 nucleotides: TGTGCCTGGAGTCCCCCAGGCGGGAGGGCCCTCGATGAGCAGTTCTTC. Its protein is CAWSPPGGRALDEQFF.

This clonotype was recorded at least ten times. The rearrangement joins TRBV7-9 to TRBJ2-5; 14 bases fit TRBD2. The CDR3 has 19 amino acids. The V gene's germline CDR1 is SEHNR and CDR2 FQNEAQ (reference sequence). The ends lost 3 bases at V and 1 base at J; junction bases unmatched: 10. The CDR3 coding sequence is TGTGCCAGCAGCTTGCCCCCGGGGACTAGCGGGAGTGCCCAAGAGACCCAGTACTTC. Its protein product is CASSLPPGTSGSAQETQYF.

V usage is TRBV19 and J usage is TRBJ1-1; D is perhaps TRBD1 (5 bases). Germline-derived CDR1 and CDR2 are LNHDA and SQIVND (reference sequence). Trimming left V 7 bases short and J 12 bases short, with 21 bases between. The CDR3 is 13 residues long. CDR3: CASIFDSPSRPFF. CDR3 DNA sequence: TGTGCCAGTATTTTTGACAGCCCCTCAAGGCCTTTCTTT.

V and J are TRBV5-6 and TRBJ1-2, with D possibly TRBD1 on 5 matching bases. This CDR3 has 17 residues. Trimming left V 5 bases short and J 3 bases short, with 23 bases between. Germline-derived CDR1 and CDR2 are SGHDT and YYEEEE. The CDR3 bases are TGTGCCAGCAGTATAACGCCAACAGGACTAGGAGACTATGGCTACACCTTC. The encoded protein is CASSITPTGLGDYGYTF.

This clonotype appeared many times. The chain links TRBV6-1 to TRBJ2-2; 15 bases are shared with TRBD2. This CDR3 contains 17 residues. Germline V lookup: CDR1 MNHNS, CDR2 SASEGT. V was clipped by 3 bases and J by 8 bases; unmatched bases: 7. CDR3 protein: CASSDTGTSGRLGELFF. The DNA for the CDR3 is TGTGCCAGCAGTGATACCGGGACTAGCGGGAGGCTAGGGGAGCTGTTTTTT.

This clonotype has more than one count but fewer than ten. The chain joins TRBV5-1 to TRBJ2-7; D might be TRBD2 (5 bases). The germline V gene encodes CDR1 SGHRS and CDR2 YFSETQ. This CDR3 has 13 residues. V dropped 5 bases and J dropped 0 bases, with 9 bases sitting between them. This CDR3 is CASRDSHSYEQYF. DNA for the CDR3: TGCGCCAGCAGGGACTCCCACTCCTACGAGCAGTACTTC.

This clonotype was seen at least ten times. CDR3 sequence: CASSSGTRWEETQYF. The CDR3, as DNA: TGTGCCAGCAGTTCCGGGACTAGATGGGAAGAGACCCAGTACTTC. The chain carries TRBV6-2 or TRBV6-3 and TRBJ2-5; 8 bases map to TRBD2. This CDR3 is 15 amino acids long. J was trimmed by 3 bases and V by 4 bases; bases with no gene match: 7. Germline-derived CDR1 and CDR2 are MNHEY and SVGEGT.

Concerning this clonotype itself: This may stem from a read error, because a much larger clone lies one nucleotide away. This chain connects TRBV6-6 to TRBJ2-3; TRBD1 matches at 10 bases. Germline loops: CDR1 MNHNY, CDR2 SVGAGI (reference sequence). CDR3 length: 16 residues. The V and J ends lost 2 bases and 5 bases, in that order; junction bases with no gene match: 7. Here the CDR3 DNA reads TGTGCCAGCAGTTACCCGAGACAGGGGGCGGGAGATACGCAGTATTTT. Translation: CASSYPRQGAGDTQYF.

The chain joins TRBV20-1 to TRBJ1-5, with 8 bases matching TRBD1. Germline values: CDR1 DFQATT, CDR2 SNEGSKA (reference sequence). V dropped 2 bases and J dropped 3; count of bases not matched to a gene: 3. The CDR3 covers 14 residues. The CDR3 sequence: CSARQGANNQPQHF. In DNA, the CDR3 is TGCAGTGCTAGACAGGGGGCGAACAATCAGCCCCAGCATTTT.

This clonotype was counted a few times. The V gene is TRBV5-1, the J gene TRBJ2-4; tentatively, D is TRBD2 (5 bases). CDR1 and CDR2 from the germline V gene are SGHRS and YFSETQ. V dropped 1 base and J dropped 6 bases, with 8 bases sitting between them. The CDR3 contains 13 residues. The CDR3: CASSLKEANIQYF. CDR3 in DNA: TGCGCCAGCAGCTTGAAGGAGGCAAACATTCAGTACTTC.

This clonotype was picked up a small number of times. The J gene is TRBJ1-3, the V gene TRBV9; 7 positions agree with TRBD1. The V gene's germline CDR1 is SGDLS and CDR2 YYNGEE. There are 15 residues in the CDR3. After removal of 3 bases from V and 0 bases from J, the junction contained 3 bases not matched to a gene. CDR3 DNA: TGTGCCAGCAGCGGGGGACAGCTCTCTGGAAACACCATATATTTT. As protein: CASSGGQLSGNTIYF.

In this sample, this clonotype turned up once. The CDR3 reads CAIRNIAGGGPGELFF. DNA for the CDR3: TGTGCCATCAGGAATATAGCGGGAGGCGGTCCCGGGGAGCTGTTTTTT. The chain joins TRBV10-3 to TRBJ2-2, with 10 positions matching TRBD2. V lost 6 bases, J lost 6 bases, and 10 bases stayed unmatched. The CDR3 is made up of 16 amino acids. CDR1 is ENHRY, CDR2 SYGVKD, per germline.

This clonotype was seen many times. The chain's CDR3 is CASSTGGANVLTF. CDR3 coding DNA: TGTGCCAGCAGCACGGGGGGGGCCAACGTCCTGACTTTC. The chain joins TRBV6-1 to TRBJ2-6; D might be TRBD2 (5 bases). Trimming cost V 6 bases and J 4 bases, with 7 bases left between them. CDR3 length equals 13 residues. The germline gives CDR1 MNHNS, CDR2 SASEGT.

This clonotype was counted many times. CDR3 protein: CASSSTGVSYNEQFF. CDR3 DNA sequence: TGTGCCAGCAGTTCAACAGGGGTGTCCTACAATGAGCAGTTCTTC. The V call is TRBV12-3 or TRBV12-4, the J call TRBJ2-1; 7 nucleotides align to TRBD1. CDR3 length: 15 residues. Trimming cost V 4 bases and J 1 base; bases outside gene matches: 4.

V is TRBV3-1 and J is TRBJ2-2, with D possibly TRBD1 on 6 matching bases. Germline lookup yields CDR1 LGHDT and CDR2 YNNKEL (reference sequence). This CDR3 comprises 18 residues. Between the trimmed V and J ends, which lost 3 bases and 8 bases, there was a span of 25 bases. The CDR3 region has the DNA TGTGCCAGCAGCCATGGCCGGACAGACGACTTGCTAATGGGGGAGCTGTTTTTT. This encodes CASSHGRTDDLLMGELFF.

This clonotype was found once. A much larger clone lies a single base off, so this may be a read error. The genes are TRBV14 and TRBJ2-1, with a possible D match to TRBD2 (6 bases). Germline V gene data show CDR1 as SGHDN and CDR2 as FVKESK. This CDR3 has 15 amino acids. DNA for the CDR3: TGTGCCCGCAGCCGAACTACCGGGAGCTACAATGAGCAGTTCTTC. It yields the protein CARSRTTGSYNEQFF.